This is a list of T cell receptor beta chains from one sample in a study of T cell responses to AZD1222 COVID-19 vaccine. Generated by immunoSEQ multiplex PCR, the TCRdb table keeps only in-frame clones and is missing some. In the table there are about 73,000 clones, approximately 88% of which are singletons. Sequenced material: peripheral blood, taken on day 0 of AZD1222 vaccination. These receptors were taken from an adult in good health. Each CDR3 is given with its conserved first and last residue. Each record gives: clone size, D gene, V gene, J gene, CDR3 DNA, CDR3 protein. D genes are given only for firm matches. Not every row has a clone size; where given, it reads once, few, many or a size class.

clone size: .; D gene: TRBD1; V gene: TRBV24-1; J gene: TRBJ2-1; CDR3 DNA: TGTGCCACCAGTGATTTGCTTGGGACAGGGGGTATTAATGAGCAGTTCTTC; CDR3 protein: CATSDLLGTGGINEQFF
clone size: .; D gene: TRBD1; V gene: TRBV27; J gene: TRBJ2-7; CDR3 DNA: TGTGCCAGCAGTTTCGGGACAGGACTCTACGAGCAGTACTTC; CDR3 protein: CASSFGTGLYEQYF
clone size: .; D gene: TRBD2; V gene: TRBV30; J gene: TRBJ2-5; CDR3 DNA: TGTGCCTGGAGTGCGACTAGCGGGGTCCAAGAGACCCAGTACTTC; CDR3 protein: CAWSATSGVQETQYF
clone size: .; D gene: .; V gene: TRBV5-6; J gene: TRBJ1-4; CDR3 DNA: TGTGCCAGCCTGGGGGCTGTCAGGAGGGGTACTACTAATGAAAAACTGTTTTTT; CDR3 protein: CASLGAVRRGTTNEKLFF
clone size: once; D gene: .; V gene: TRBV19; J gene: TRBJ1-6; CDR3 DNA: TGTGCCAGTGGACAGTTCGTGCGTTCACCCCTCCACTTT; CDR3 protein: CASGQFVRSPLHF
clone size: .; D gene: .; V gene: TRBV4-2; J gene: TRBJ1-1; CDR3 DNA: TGTGCCAGCAGCCAGAATGCGAGAGACACTGAAGCTTTCTTT; CDR3 protein: CASSQNARDTEAFF
clone size: .; D gene: .; V gene: TRBV5-5; J gene: TRBJ2-3; CDR3 DNA: TGTGCCAGCAGTCGAGGGATGGGGGGTAGCACAGATACGCAGTATTTT; CDR3 protein: CASSRGMGGSTDTQYF
clone size: .; D gene: TRBD2; V gene: TRBV11-2; J gene: TRBJ2-7; CDR3 DNA: TGTGCCAGCAGGGAAGTTGGCGGGAGAGGGGACGAGCAGTACTTC; CDR3 protein: CASREVGGRGDEQYF
clone size: .; D gene: TRBD2; V gene: TRBV4-1; J gene: TRBJ2-2; CDR3 DNA: TGCGCCAGCAGCCAAGAACCAGCGGGAGGCAACACCGGGGAGCTGTTTTTT; CDR3 protein: CASSQEPAGGNTGELFF
clone size: .; D gene: .; V gene: TRBV9; J gene: TRBJ2-1; CDR3 DNA: TGTGCCAGCAGCAGGGACATTGTCAATGAGCAGTTCTTC; CDR3 protein: CASSRDIVNEQFF
clone size: .; D gene: TRBD2; V gene: TRBV5-1; J gene: TRBJ2-3; CDR3 DNA: TGCGCCAGCAGCGGAGGCGGACTAGCGGGAGTGGATACGCAGTATTTT; CDR3 protein: CASSGGGLAGVDTQYF
clone size: .; D gene: TRBD2; V gene: TRBV19; J gene: TRBJ2-1; CDR3 DNA: TGTGCCAGTAGTCCTTTTGTCCCGGGACTAGCGGCTCTTAGCTCCTACAATGAGCAGTTCTTC; CDR3 protein: CASSPFVPGLAALSSYNEQFF
clone size: .; D gene: TRBD2; V gene: TRBV24-1; J gene: TRBJ2-7; CDR3 DNA: TGTGCCACCAGTGATAAAGGGGAGCGGGGGGCCTACGAGCAGTACTTC; CDR3 protein: CATSDKGERGAYEQYF
clone size: .; D gene: .; V gene: TRBV7-2; J gene: TRBJ1-4; CDR3 DNA: TGTGCCAGCAGCCGATATCCCCCGGAAAAACTGTTTTTT; CDR3 protein: CASSRYPPEKLFF
clone size: .; D gene: TRBD2; V gene: TRBV28; J gene: TRBJ2-5; CDR3 DNA: TGTGCCAGCAGCCACGGGGGGGCCCGAGAGACCCAGTACTTC; CDR3 protein: CASSHGGARETQYF
clone size: once; D gene: .; V gene: TRBV27; J gene: TRBJ2-1; CDR3 DNA: TGTGCCAGCAGTTTATCGTCGGGTCCCTACAATGAGCAGTTCTTC; CDR3 protein: CASSLSSGPYNEQFF